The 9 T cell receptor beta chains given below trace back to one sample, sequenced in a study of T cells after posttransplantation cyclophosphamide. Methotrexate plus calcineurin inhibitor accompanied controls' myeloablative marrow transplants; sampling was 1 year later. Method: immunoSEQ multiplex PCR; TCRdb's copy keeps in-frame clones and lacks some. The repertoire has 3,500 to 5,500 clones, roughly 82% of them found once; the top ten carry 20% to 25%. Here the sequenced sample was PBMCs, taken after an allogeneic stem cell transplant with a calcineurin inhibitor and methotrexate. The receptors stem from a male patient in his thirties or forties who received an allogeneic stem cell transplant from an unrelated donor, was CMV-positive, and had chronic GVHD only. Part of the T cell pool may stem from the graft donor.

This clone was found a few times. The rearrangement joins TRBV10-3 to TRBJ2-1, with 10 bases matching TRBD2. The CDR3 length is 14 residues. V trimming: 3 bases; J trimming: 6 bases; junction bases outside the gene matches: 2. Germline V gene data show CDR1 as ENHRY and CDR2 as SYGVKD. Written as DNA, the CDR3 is TGTGCCATCAGTGACCTAGCGGGAGCCAATGAGCAGTTCTTC. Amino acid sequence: CAISDLAGANEQFF.

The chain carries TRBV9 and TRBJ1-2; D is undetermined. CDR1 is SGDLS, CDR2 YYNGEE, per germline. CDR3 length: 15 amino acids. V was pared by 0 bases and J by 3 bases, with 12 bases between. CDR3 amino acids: CASSVDGRGYYGYTF. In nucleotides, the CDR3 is TGTGCCAGCAGCGTAGATGGCCGCGGATACTATGGCTACACCTTC.

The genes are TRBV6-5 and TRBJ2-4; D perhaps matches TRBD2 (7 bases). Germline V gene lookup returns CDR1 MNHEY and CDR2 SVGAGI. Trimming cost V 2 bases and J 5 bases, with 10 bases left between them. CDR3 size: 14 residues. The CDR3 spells CASSYGGAENIQYF. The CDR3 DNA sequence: TGTGCCAGCAGTTACGGGGGGGCTGAAAACATTCAGTACTTC.

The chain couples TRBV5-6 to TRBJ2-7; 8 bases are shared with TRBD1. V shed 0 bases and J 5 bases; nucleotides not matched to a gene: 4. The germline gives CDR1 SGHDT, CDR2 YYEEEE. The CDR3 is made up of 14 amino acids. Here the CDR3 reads CASSLGTGIHEQYF. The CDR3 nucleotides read TGTGCCAGCAGCTTGGGGACAGGGATCCACGAGCAGTACTTC.

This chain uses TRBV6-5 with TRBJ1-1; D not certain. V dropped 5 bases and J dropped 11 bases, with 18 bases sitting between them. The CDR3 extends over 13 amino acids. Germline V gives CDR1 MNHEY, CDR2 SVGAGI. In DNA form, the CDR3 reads TGTGCCAGCAGTGACCCAGGCTGGGAGAAGGCTTTCTTT. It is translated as CASSDPGWEKAFF.

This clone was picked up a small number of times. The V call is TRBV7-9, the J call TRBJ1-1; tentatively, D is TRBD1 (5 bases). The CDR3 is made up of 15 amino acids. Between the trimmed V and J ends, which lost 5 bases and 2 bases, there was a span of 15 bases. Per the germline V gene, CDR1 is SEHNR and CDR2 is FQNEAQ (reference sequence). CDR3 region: CASSLTRALNTEAFF. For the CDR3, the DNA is TGTGCCAGCAGCCTGACCAGGGCCCTAAACACTGAAGCTTTCTTT.

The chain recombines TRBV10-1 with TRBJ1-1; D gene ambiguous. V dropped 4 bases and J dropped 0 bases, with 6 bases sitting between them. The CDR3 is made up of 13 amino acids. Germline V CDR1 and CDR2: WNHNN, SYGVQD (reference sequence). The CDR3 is CASSGGLNTEAFF. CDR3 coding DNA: TGCGCCAGCAGTGGAGGGTTGAACACTGAAGCTTTCTTT.

The CDR3 DNA follows: TGTGCCAGCAGCTTGGCCCCGAGGACAGGGGGCAAAGAGACCCAGTACTTC. This translates into CASSLAPRTGGKETQYF. The chain carries TRBV5-4 and TRBJ2-5; 11 nucleotides match TRBD1. There are 17 residues in the CDR3. The ends lost 0 bases at V and 3 bases at J; junction bases unmatched: 7. From germline, CDR1 is SGHNT and CDR2 YYREEE (reference sequence). The whole variable domain, filled in from reference TRBV5-4 and TRBJ2-5, reads ETGVTQSPTHLIKTRGQQVTLRCSSQSGHNTVSWYQQALGQGPQFIFQYYREEENGRGNFPPRFSGLQFPNYSSELNVNALELDDSALYLCASSLAPRTGGKETQYFGPGTRLLVL.

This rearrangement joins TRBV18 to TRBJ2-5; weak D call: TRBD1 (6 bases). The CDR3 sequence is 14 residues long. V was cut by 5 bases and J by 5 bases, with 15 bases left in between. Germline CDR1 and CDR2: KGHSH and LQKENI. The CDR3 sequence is CASSVRGNSETQYF. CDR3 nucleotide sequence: TGTGCCAGCTCAGTCAGGGGTAACAGCGAGACCCAGTACTTC.